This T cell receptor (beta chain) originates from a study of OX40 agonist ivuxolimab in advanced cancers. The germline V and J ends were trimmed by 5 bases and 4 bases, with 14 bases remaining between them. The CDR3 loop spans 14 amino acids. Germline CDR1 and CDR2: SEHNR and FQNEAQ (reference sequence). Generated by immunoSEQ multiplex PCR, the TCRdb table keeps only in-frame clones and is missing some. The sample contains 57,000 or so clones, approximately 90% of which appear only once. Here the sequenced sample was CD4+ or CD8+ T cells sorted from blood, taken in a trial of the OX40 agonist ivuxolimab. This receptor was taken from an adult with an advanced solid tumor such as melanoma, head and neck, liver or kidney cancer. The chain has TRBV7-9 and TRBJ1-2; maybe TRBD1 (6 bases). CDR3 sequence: CASSKPGATYGYTF. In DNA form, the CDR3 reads TGTGCCAGCAGCAAGCCGGGGGCAACCTATGGCTACACCTTC.